This T cell receptor beta chain was found in a study of T cell changes during pregnancy in multiple sclerosis. Some clones are missing from TCRdb's copy, which holds only in-frame ones; the method was immunoSEQ multiplex PCR. The sample contains around 15,000 clones, roughly 86% of which appear only once. Germline CDR1 is SNHLY and CDR2 is FYNNEI. CDR3 length equals 14 residues. Comments on this clone: The junction differs from germline at one of its ends, possibly a read error.

The V call is TRBV2, the J call TRBJ1-1; TRBD1 is a possible D gene (5 bases). The receptor comes from a female donor in good health, enrolled as a control in a pregnancy study. The material was CD8+ T cells from peripheral blood mononuclear cells, obtained in the second trimester of pregnancy. Here the CDR3 reads CASSEVPRGTGAFF. CDR3 bases: TGTGCCAGCAGTGAAGTCCCCCGGGGGACTGGAGCTTTCTTT.